The rows below give T cell receptor beta chains drawn from one sample of a study of molecular identifiers for immune sequencing clone quantification. Via MiXCR, TCRdb re-called the PCR reads, giving one row per CDR3 protein. Altogether some 320,000 distinct CDR3 sequences are present, over 20% being singletons, with the ten largest covering approximately 0.83%. Material: naive CD8+ T cells from blood, with Jurkat cell RNA spiked in. The receptors shown here come from a human donor in good health. Some libraries in this study had Jurkat cell RNA spiked in. Both conserved end residues are part of each CDR3. Fields, in order: V gene, clone size, J gene, D gene, CDR3 protein, CDR3 DNA. D genes are given only for firm matches. Rows give clone size only sometimes, using once, few, many, or a class for an expanded clone.

TRBV30	many	TRBJ1-1	-	CAWSGQRAEAFF	TGTGCCTGGAGTGGACAGCGGGCTGAAGCTTTCTTT
TRBV11-2	few	TRBJ1-1	-	CASSLVLGDGLKNTEAFF	TGTGCCAGCAGCTTAGTGCTGGGGGACGGACTAAAGAACACTGAAGCTTTCTTT
TRBV9	-	TRBJ2-2	-	CASGVSSVSIGELFF	TGTGCCAGCGGCGTATCTAGCGTTAGCATCGGGGAGCTGTTTTTT
TRBV30	few	TRBJ1-1	TRBD1	CAWSVTGVGEAFF	TGTGCCTGGAGTGTTACAGGGGTCGGTGAAGCTTTCTTT
TRBV28	many	TRBJ2-1	TRBD2	CASSPLRASGSVDEQFF	TGTGCCAGCAGTCCCCTACGGGCTAGCGGGAGCGTGGATGAGCAGTTCTTC
TRBV11-2	many	TRBJ2-1	TRBD2	CASSLIRLAGGEQFF	TGTGCCAGCAGCTTAATCAGACTAGCGGGAGGTGAGCAGTTCTTC
TRBV15	many	TRBJ1-1	TRBD1	CATSRDRGPNTEAFF	TGTGCCACCAGCAGAGATAGGGGGCCGAACACTGAAGCTTTCTTT
TRBV15	-	TRBJ2-7	TRBD1	CATRLDRGPYEQYF	TGTGCCACCAGACTCGACAGGGGGCCCTACGAGCAGTACTTC
TRBV4-3	many	TRBJ2-4	TRBD2	CASSQDRTSGNIQYF	TGCGCCAGCAGCCAAGACAGGACTAGCGGAAACATTCAGTACTTC
TRBV23-1	many	TRBJ2-7	-	CASSQNPAGLPYEQYF	TGCGCCAGCAGTCAAAACCCCGCGGGACTCCCTTACGAGCAGTACTTC
TRBV4-1	many	TRBJ1-1	-	CASSVQGGLNTEAFF	TGCGCCAGCAGCGTACAGGGAGGATTGAACACTGAAGCTTTCTTT
TRBV7-7	many	TRBJ2-1	-	CASSLFGGDYNEQFF	TGTGCTAGCAGCTTATTTGGAGGGGATTACAATGAGCAGTTCTTC
TRBV12-3/TRBV12-4	many	TRBJ1-1	-	CASSSGTRNTEAFF	TGTGCCAGCAGCTCCGGGACCAGGAACACTGAAGCTTTCTTT
TRBV29-1	many	TRBJ2-2	-	CSVGSDRGTGELFF	TGCAGCGTAGGGTCTGACCGGGGCACCGGGGAGCTGTTTTTT
TRBV7-6	few	TRBJ1-3	-	CASSSPTGLGNTIYF	TGTGCCAGCAGCTCACCAACAGGGTTGGGAAACACCATATATTTT
TRBV19	many	TRBJ1-4	-	CASSADQAEKLFF	TGTGCCAGTAGTGCTGACCAGGCGGAAAAACTGTTTTTT
TRBV30	-	TRBJ2-3	TRBD1	CAWGQAPPDTQYF	TGTGCCTGGGGACAGGCCCCGCCAGATACGCAGTATTTT
TRBV12-3/TRBV12-4	-	TRBJ2-7	-	CASSLREKQHF	TGTGCCAGCAGTTTACGGGAGAAGCAGCACTTC
TRBV4-3	many	TRBJ1-3	-	CASSQDPRSGLTNTIYF	TGCGCCAGCAGCCAAGATCCCCGCTCTGGTTTAACGAACACCATATATTTT
TRBV5-1	-	TRBJ2-3	-	CASSFGTGLDTQYF	TGCGCCAGCAGCTTTGGGACTGGCCTAGATACGCAGTATTTT
TRBV14	many	TRBJ1-4	TRBD1	CASRDRLNEKLFF	TGTGCCAGCCGGGACAGACTAAATGAAAAACTGTTTTTT
TRBV20-1	many	TRBJ2-7	-	CSAGELGDYEQYF	TGCAGTGCTGGCGAACTAGGAGACTACGAGCAGTACTTC
TRBV6-9	many	TRBJ1-5	-	CASSHDGWGNQPQHF	TGTGCCAGCAGTCATGACGGATGGGGCAATCAGCCCCAGCATTTT
TRBV4-3	many	TRBJ1-3	-	CASSPSGGGNTIYF	TGCGCCAGCAGCCCTAGTGGAGGAGGAAACACCATATATTTT
TRBV28	many	TRBJ1-5	-	CASTPGAYRGPQHF	TGTGCCAGCACCCCGGGGGCATATCGGGGTCCCCAGCATTTT
TRBV6-2/TRBV6-3	-	TRBJ2-2	TRBD2	CASSPLTSGRAFSNTGELFF	TGTGCCAGCAGTCCCCTGACTAGCGGGAGGGCCTTTTCGAACACCGGGGAGCTGTTTTTC